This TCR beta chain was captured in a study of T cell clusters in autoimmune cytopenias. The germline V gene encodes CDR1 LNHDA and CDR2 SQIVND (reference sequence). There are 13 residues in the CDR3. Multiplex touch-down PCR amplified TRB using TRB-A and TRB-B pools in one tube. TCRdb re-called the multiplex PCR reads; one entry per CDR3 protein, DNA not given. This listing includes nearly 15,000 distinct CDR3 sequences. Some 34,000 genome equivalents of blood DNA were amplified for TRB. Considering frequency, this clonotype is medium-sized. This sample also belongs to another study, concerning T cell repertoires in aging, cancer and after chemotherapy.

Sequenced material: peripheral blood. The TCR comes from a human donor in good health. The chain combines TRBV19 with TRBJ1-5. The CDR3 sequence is CASSKSTGQPQHF.